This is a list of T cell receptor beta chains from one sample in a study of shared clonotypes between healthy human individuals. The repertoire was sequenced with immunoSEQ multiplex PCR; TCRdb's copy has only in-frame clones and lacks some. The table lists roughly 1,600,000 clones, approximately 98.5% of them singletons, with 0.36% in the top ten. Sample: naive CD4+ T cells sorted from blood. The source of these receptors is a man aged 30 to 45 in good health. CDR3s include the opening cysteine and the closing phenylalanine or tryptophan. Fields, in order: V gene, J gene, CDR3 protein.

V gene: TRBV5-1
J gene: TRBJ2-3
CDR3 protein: CASSEGTADTQYF

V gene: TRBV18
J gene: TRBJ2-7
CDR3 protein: CASSPGQASYEQYF

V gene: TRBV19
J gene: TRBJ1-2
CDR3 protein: CASSWDYGYTF

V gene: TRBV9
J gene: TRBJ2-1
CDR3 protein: CASSAVGAAQNNEQFF

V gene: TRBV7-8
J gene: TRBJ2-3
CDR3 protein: CASSLRRLARPRSTDTQYF

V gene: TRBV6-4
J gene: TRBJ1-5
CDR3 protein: CASSPESNQPQHF

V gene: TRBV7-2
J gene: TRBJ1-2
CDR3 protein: CASSLAGRANYGYTF

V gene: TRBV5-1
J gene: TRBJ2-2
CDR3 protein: CASSLVAREGGELFF

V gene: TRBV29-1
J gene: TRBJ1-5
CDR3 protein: CSVGPLGRPNCNQPQHF

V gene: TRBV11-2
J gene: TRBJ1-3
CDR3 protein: CASRLQNTIYF

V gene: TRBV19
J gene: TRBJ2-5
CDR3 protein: CASSIAGETQYF

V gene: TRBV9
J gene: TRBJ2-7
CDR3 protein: CASSVSGQASYEQYF

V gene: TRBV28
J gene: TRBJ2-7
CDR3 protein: CASRGGYEQYF

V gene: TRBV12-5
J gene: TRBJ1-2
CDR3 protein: CASGLVNSGGYTF